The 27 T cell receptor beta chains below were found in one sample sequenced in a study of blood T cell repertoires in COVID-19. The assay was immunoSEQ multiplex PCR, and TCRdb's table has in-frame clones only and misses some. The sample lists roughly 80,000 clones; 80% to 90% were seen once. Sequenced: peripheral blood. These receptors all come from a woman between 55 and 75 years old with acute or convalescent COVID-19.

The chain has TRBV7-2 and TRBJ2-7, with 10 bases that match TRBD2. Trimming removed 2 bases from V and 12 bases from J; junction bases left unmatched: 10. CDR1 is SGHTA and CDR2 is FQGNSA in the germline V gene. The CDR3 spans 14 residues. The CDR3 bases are TGTGCCAGCAGCTTATTAGAGCGGGGGGGCGTAAGGTACGTC. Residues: CASSLLERGGVRYV.

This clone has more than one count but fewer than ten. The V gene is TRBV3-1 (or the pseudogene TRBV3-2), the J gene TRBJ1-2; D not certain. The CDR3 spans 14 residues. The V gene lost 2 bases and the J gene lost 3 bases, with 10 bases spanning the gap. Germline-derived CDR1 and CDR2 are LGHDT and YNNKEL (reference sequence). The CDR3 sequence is CASSQSPTYYGYTF. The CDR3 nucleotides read TGTGCCAGCAGCCAATCTCCAACATACTATGGCTACACCTTC.

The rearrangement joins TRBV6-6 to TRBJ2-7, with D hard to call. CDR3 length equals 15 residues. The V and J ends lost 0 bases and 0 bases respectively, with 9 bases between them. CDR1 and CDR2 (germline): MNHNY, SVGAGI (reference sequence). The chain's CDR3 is CASSYSTPRSYEQYF. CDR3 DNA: TGTGCCAGCAGTTACTCGACACCCCGCTCCTACGAGCAGTACTTC.

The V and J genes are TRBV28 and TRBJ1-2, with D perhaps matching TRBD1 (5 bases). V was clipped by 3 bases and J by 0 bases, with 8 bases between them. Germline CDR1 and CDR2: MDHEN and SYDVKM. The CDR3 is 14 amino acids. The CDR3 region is CASSLTRANYGYTF. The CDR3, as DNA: TGTGCCAGCAGTTTGACCAGGGCTAACTATGGCTACACCTTC.

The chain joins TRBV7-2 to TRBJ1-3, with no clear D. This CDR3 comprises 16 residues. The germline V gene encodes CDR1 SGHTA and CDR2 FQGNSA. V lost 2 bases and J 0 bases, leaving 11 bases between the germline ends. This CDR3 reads CASSLSRSRSGNTIYF. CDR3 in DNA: TGTGCCAGCAGCTTAAGCCGGTCCCGCTCTGGAAACACCATATATTTT.

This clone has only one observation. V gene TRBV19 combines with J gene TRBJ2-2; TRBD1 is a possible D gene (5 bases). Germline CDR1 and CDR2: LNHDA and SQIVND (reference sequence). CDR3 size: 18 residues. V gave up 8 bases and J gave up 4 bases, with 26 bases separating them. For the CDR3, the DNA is TGTGCCAGTTGGCAACGGCTAAAGGACAACAAGATCACCGGGGAGCTGTTTTTT. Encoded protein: CASWQRLKDNKITGELFF.

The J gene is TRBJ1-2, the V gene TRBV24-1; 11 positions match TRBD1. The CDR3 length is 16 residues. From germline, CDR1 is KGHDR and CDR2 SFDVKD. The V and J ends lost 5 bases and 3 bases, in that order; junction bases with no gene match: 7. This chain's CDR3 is CATSGDRGSSDYGYTF. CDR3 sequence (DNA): TGTGCCACCAGTGGGGACAGGGGGTCTTCCGACTATGGCTACACCTTC.

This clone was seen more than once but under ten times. The DNA for the CDR3 is TGTGCCAGCAGCATTTGGGACAGTCCCTACGAGCAGTACTTC. This sequence encodes CASSIWDSPYEQYF. The chain uses TRBV7-2 and TRBJ2-7; 7 bases map to TRBD1. The CDR3 totals 14 residues. With 5 bases clipped from V and 2 bases from J, the junction kept 6 bases outside the gene matches. The germline V gene encodes CDR1 SGHTA and CDR2 FQGNSA.

CDR3 bases: TGCGCCAGCAGCTTGGAGGGAGCCGTCCGCTATGGCTACACCTTC. It codes for CASSLEGAVRYGYTF. This chain connects TRBV5-1 to TRBJ1-2; D is unresolved. Deletions cut 0 bases from V and 4 bases from J, with 13 bases between. The CDR3 loop spans 15 amino acids. Per germline, CDR1 SGHRS and CDR2 YFSETQ.

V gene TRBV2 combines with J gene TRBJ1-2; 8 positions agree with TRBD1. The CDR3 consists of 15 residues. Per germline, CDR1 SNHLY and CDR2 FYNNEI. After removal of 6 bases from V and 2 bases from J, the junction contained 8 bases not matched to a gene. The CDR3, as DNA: TGTGCCAGCAGGCGAGACAGGGGTGGGAACTATGGCTACACCTTC. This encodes CASRRDRGGNYGYTF.

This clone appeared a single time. CDR3 region: CASSPDRANTGELFF. CDR3 nucleotides: TGTGCCAGCAGCCCTGACAGGGCGAACACCGGGGAGCTGTTTTTT. The chain joins TRBV28 to TRBJ2-2; TRBD1 matches 7 bases. V gave up 6 bases and J gave up 0 bases; unmatched junction bases: 4. The CDR3 loop spans 15 amino acids. Per germline, CDR1 MDHEN and CDR2 SYDVKM.

This CDR3 is CASSSSTGWNTGELFF. The CDR3, as DNA: TGTGCCAGCAGCTCTTCGACAGGGTGGAACACCGGGGAGCTGTTTTTT. The rearrangement joins TRBV5-4 to TRBJ2-2, with TRBD1 matching over 7 bases. CDR3 size: 16 residues. From germline, CDR1 is SGHNT and CDR2 YYREEE (reference sequence). V shed 3 bases, J shed 1 base, and the junction held 6 bases outside the gene matches.

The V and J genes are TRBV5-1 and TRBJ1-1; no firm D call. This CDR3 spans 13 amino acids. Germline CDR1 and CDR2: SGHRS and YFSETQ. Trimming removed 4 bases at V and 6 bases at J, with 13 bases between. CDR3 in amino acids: CASSPVAVPEAFF. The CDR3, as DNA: TGCGCCAGCAGCCCGGTAGCTGTTCCTGAAGCTTTCTTT.

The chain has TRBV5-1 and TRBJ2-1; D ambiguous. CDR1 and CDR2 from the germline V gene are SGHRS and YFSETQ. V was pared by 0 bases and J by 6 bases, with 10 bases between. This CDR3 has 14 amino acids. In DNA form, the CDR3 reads TGCGCCAGCAGCTTGGCCCCAGGCCGCAATGAGCAGTTCTTC. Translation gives CASSLAPGRNEQFF.

CDR3 bases: TGTGCCAGCAGTGAAGTCAGGGACACTGAAGCTTTCTTT. This gives the protein CASSEVRDTEAFF. The genes are TRBV6-1 and TRBJ1-1; D may be TRBD1 (5 bases). Trimming pared 1 base from V and 3 bases from J, leaving 6 bases between. The CDR3 contains 13 residues. Germline V gene data show CDR1 as MNHNS and CDR2 as SASEGT.

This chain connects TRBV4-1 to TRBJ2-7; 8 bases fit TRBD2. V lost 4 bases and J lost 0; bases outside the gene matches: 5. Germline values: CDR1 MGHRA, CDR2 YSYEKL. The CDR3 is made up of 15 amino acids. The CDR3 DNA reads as TGCGCCAGCAGCCTAAGTCGGGGGGGCTCCTACGAGCAGTACTTC. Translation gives CASSLSRGGSYEQYF.

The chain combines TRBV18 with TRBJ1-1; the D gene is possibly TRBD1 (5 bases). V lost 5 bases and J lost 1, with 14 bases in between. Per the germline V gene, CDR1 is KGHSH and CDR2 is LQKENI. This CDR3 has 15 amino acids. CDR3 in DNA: TGTGCCAGCTCAGCAGGGTCCTTTTCGAACACTGAAGCTTTCTTT. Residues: CASSAGSFSNTEAFF.

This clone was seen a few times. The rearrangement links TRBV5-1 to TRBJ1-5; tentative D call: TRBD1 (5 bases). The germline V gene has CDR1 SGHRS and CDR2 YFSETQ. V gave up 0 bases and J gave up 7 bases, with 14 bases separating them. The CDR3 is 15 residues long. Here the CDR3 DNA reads TGCGCCAGCAGCTTGGGGGACGTGGGGGGACAGCCCCAGCATTTT. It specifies CASSLGDVGGQPQHF. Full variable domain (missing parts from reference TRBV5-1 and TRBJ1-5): KAGVTQTPRYLIKTRGQQVTLSCSPISGHRSVSWYQQTPGQGLQFLFEYFSETQRNKGNFPGRFSGRQFSNSRSEMNVSTLELGDSALYLCASSLGDVGGQPQHFGDGTRLSIL.

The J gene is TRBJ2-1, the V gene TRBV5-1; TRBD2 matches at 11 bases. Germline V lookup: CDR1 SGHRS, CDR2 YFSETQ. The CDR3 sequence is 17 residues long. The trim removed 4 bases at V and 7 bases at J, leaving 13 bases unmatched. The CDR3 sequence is CASSLLAGGPWGNEQFF. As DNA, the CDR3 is TGCGCCAGCAGCCTTCTAGCGGGGGGTCCATGGGGTAATGAGCAGTTCTTC.

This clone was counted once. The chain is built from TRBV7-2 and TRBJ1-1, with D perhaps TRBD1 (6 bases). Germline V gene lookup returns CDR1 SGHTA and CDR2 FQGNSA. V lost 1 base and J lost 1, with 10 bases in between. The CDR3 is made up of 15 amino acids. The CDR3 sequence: CASSLGGGGNTEAFF. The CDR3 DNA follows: TGTGCCAGCAGCTTAGGGGGGGGCGGGAACACTGAAGCTTTCTTT.

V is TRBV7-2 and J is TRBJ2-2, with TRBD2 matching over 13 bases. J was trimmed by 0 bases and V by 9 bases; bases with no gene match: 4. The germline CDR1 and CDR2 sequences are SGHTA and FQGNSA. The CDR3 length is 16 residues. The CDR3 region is CASRLAGGPNTGELFF. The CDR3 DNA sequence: TGTGCCAGTAGACTAGCGGGGGGACCGAACACCGGGGAGCTGTTTTTT.

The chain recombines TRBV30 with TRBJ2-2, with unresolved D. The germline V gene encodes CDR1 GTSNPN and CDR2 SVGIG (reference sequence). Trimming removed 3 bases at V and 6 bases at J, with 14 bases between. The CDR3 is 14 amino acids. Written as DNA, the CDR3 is TGTGCCTGGAGGACACTCTCTCCGGCCGGGGAGCTGTTTTTT. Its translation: CAWRTLSPAGELFF.

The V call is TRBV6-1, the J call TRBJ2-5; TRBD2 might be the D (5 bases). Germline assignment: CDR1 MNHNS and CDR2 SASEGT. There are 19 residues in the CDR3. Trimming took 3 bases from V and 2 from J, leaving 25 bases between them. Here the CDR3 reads CASSDFPRVGVYLQETQYF. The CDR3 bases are TGTGCCAGCAGTGACTTTCCGAGGGTCGGGGTTTACTTGCAAGAGACCCAGTACTTC.

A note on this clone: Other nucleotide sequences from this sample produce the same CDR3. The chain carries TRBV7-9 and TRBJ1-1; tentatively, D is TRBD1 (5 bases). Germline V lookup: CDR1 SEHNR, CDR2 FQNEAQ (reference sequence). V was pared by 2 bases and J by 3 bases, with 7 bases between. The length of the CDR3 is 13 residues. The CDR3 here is CASSLTGDTEAFF. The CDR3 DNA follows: TGTGCCAGCAGCTTAACGGGGGACACTGAAGCTTTCTTT.

The DNA of the CDR3 is TGCGCCAGCAGCTTTATGGGCGAAGAGACCCAGTACTTC. Translating gives CASSFMGEETQYF. V gene TRBV5-1 combines with J gene TRBJ2-5, with unresolved D. This CDR3 contains 13 residues. Germline loops: CDR1 SGHRS, CDR2 YFSETQ. The germline V and J ends were trimmed by 2 bases and 3 bases, with 8 bases remaining between them.

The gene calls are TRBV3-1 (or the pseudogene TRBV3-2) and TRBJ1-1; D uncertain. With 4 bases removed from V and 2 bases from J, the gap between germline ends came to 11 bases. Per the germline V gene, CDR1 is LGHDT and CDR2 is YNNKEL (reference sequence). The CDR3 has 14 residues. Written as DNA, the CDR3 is TGTGCCAGCAGCCCCCTCACTGTTAACACTGAAGCTTTCTTT. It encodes CASSPLTVNTEAFF.

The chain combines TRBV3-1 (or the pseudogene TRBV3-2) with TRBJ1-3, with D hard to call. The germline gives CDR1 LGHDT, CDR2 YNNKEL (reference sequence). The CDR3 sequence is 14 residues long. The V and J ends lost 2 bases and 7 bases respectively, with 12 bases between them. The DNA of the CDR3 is TGTGCCAGCAGCCAACGTGGCAACGGGAACACCATATATTTT. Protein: CASSQRGNGNTIYF.